This T cell receptor (beta chain) is drawn from a study of T cell responses to AZD1222 COVID-19 vaccine. Whole-study context: Pooled samples include second doses given at about 4 or 12 weeks.

Study findings and constraints: Spike-specific TCR depth and breadth grew after two AZD1222 doses.

The assay was immunoSEQ multiplex PCR, and TCRdb's table has in-frame clones only and misses some. This table holds about 120,000 clones, about 88% found once. Germline lookup yields CDR1 SGHTA and CDR2 FQGNSA. Trimming stripped 3 bases from V and 3 bases from J, with 9 bases between. The CDR3 runs 13 residues. Comment on this clone: Its specificity is unknown.

The chain has TRBV7-2 and TRBJ2-7, with D possibly matching TRBD1 (5 bases). The sequence came from an adult in good health. The specimen was peripheral blood, collected on day 0 of AZD1222 vaccination. In DNA form, the CDR3 reads TGTGCCAGCAGCTTGGCCGACAGCTACGAGCAGTACTTC. It encodes CASSLADSYEQYF. The variable domain in full, completed from reference TRBV7-2 and TRBJ2-7, reads GAGVSQSPSNKVTEKGKDVELRCDPISGHTALYWYRQSLGQGLEFLIYFQGNSAPDKSGLPSDRFSAERTGGSVSTLTIQRTQQEDSAVYLCASSLADSYEQYFGPGTRLTVT.